These 10 T cell receptor beta chains were all obtained from the same sample, sequenced in a study of T cell responses to AZD1222 COVID-19 vaccine. Some clones are missing from TCRdb's copy, which holds only in-frame ones; the method was immunoSEQ multiplex PCR. In the table there are about 180,000 clones, 70% to 90% of which are singletons. This sample comprised peripheral blood, obtained 28 days after the second dose of the MenACWY control vaccine. These receptors were obtained from an adult who received the MenACWY meningococcal vaccine as a control.

The J gene is TRBJ1-5, the V gene TRBV30, with D possibly matching TRBD1 (5 bases). Trimming cost V 8 bases and J 4 bases, with 15 bases left between them. Germline V lookup: CDR1 GTSNPN, CDR2 SVGIG (reference sequence). This CDR3 is 13 amino acids long. For the CDR3, the DNA is TGTGCCGGGGGGGGAGGGGCGAATCAGCCCCAGCATTTT. Amino acid sequence: CAGGGGANQPQHF.

There are a few counts of this clone. The rearrangement uses TRBV12-3 or TRBV12-4 and TRBJ1-1; D perhaps matches TRBD1 (5 bases). This CDR3 region has 11 residues. The germline V and J ends were trimmed by 6 bases and 11 bases, with 13 bases remaining between them. The CDR3 nucleotides read TGTGCCAGCAGCTGGTTACAGGCTGCTTTCTTT. Encoded protein: CASSWLQAAFF.

The rearrangement uses TRBV28 and TRBJ2-2; 9 positions agree with TRBD1. Germline CDR1 reads MDHEN; CDR2 reads SYDVKM. After removal of 7 bases from V and 6 bases from J, the junction contained 9 bases not matched to a gene. The CDR3 sequence is 15 residues long. The CDR3: CASTKQTGGAGELFF. The CDR3 DNA sequence: TGTGCCAGCACCAAACAGACAGGGGGAGCCGGGGAGCTGTTTTTT.

The chain carries TRBV11-2 and TRBJ1-2; 12 bases agree with TRBD1. Looked up from germline, CDR1 is SGHAT and CDR2 is FQNNGV. V shed 3 bases and J 7 bases; nucleotides not matched to a gene: 6. This CDR3 spans 15 amino acids. The CDR3 sequence: CASSFPGQGASGYTF. In DNA form, the CDR3 reads TGTGCCAGCAGCTTTCCGGGACAGGGGGCCTCTGGCTACACCTTC.

The chain carries TRBV7-2 and TRBJ2-5, with 13 bases lining up with TRBD2. Germline CDR1 and CDR2: SGHTA and FQGNSA. V shed 4 bases, J shed 4 bases, and the junction held 9 bases outside the gene matches. The CDR3 is made up of 17 amino acids. This CDR3 reads CASSSTSGRYLPETQYF. In DNA, the CDR3 is TGTGCCAGCAGCTCGACTAGCGGGAGGTACCTTCCAGAGACCCAGTACTTC.

CDR3 in amino acids: CSARERGTQYF. In DNA form, the CDR3 reads TGCAGTGCTAGAGAAAGGGGAACGCAGTATTTT. The genes are TRBV20-1 and TRBJ2-3; D perhaps matches TRBD1 (5 bases). V shed 0 bases and J shed 9 bases, with 7 bases lying between them. Germline CDR1 and CDR2: DFQATT and SNEGSKA (reference sequence). CDR3 size: 11 residues.

The chain uses TRBV4-1 and TRBJ2-6; maybe TRBD1 (6 bases). V lost 0 bases and J 0 bases, leaving 12 bases between the germline ends. Germline CDR1 and CDR2: MGHRA and YSYEKL. The length of the CDR3 is 18 residues. CDR3 DNA: TGCGCCAGCAGCCAAGAGTCAGGGGCGTACTCTGGGGCCAACGTCCTGACTTTC. It yields the protein CASSQESGAYSGANVLTF.

The rearrangement links TRBV7-3 to TRBJ1-1, with D tentatively TRBD1 (5 bases). Looked up from germline, CDR1 is SGHTA and CDR2 is FQGTGA. V lost 2 bases to trimming and J lost 9 bases, with 13 bases between them. This CDR3 is built from 13 residues. The CDR3 nucleotides are TGTGCCAGCAGCTTAGGGGCAGACCTAAAAGCTTTCTTT. Translating gives CASSLGADLKAFF.

This chain joins TRBV19 and TRBJ1-5; unclear D gene. This CDR3 has 14 residues. Germline CDR1 is LNHDA and CDR2 is SQIVND (reference sequence). V gave up 5 bases and J gave up 5 bases, with 13 bases separating them. In DNA, the CDR3 is TGTGCCAGTAGTGTTCGGCTACACCATCAGCCCCAGCATTTT. Protein sequence: CASSVRLHHQPQHF.

This clone has a single count. The chain combines TRBV18 with TRBJ2-7; D is perhaps TRBD1 (6 bases). Germline CDR1 and CDR2: KGHSH and LQKENI. This CDR3 region has 13 residues. The V and J ends lost 3 bases and 6 bases respectively, with 12 bases between them. This CDR3 reads CASSPSTGSEQYF. The DNA of the CDR3 is TGTGCCAGCTCACCCTCCACAGGGAGCGAGCAGTACTTC.